The sequence of this TCR beta chain was determined in a study of type 1 regulatory T cells. Overall study: An in vitro protocol generated T-allo10, a Tr1-enriched, alloantigen-specific CD4 T cell product.

Comments on this clonotype: Its antigen is undetermined.

TCRdb re-derived calls from the reads in MiXCR, one entry per CDR3 protein. The sample shows more than 60,000 distinct CDR3 sequences, roughly 50% of them seen only once. The CDR3 runs 17 residues. Germline V lookup: CDR1 MGHRA, CDR2 YSYEKL. V lost 0 bases, J lost 5 bases, and 19 bases lay in between. Study outcomes and limitations: Type 1 regulatory T cells had a more restricted TCR repertoire than non-type 1 regulatory T cells.

The source is a human donor in good health. Sequencing was performed on cultured non-Tr1 T cells, either the whole culture or a sorted T cell fraction (not recorded which). The chain recombines TRBV4-1 with TRBJ1-1; D remains unclear. The CDR3 protein is CASSQDPKGHSRTEAFF. CDR3 DNA: TGCGCCAGCAGCCAAGACCCCAAGGGTCATTCGAGGACTGAAGCTTTCTTT.